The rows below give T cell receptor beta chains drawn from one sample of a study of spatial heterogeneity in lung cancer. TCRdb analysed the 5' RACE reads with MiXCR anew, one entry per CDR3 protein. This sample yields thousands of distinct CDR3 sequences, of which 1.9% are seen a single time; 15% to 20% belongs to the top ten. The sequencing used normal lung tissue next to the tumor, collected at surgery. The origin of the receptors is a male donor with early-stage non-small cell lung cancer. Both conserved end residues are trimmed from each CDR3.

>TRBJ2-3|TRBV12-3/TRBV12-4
ASSLRPHTDTQY
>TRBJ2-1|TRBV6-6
ASSLSGQGWNEQF
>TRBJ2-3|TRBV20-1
SARGQTKSTDTQY
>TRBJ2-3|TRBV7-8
ASSGGLTDTQY
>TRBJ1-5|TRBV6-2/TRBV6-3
ASRSTGPGQPQH
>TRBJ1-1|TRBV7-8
ASSLDFRGRITEAF
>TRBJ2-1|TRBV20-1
SARVMRGGSDNEQF
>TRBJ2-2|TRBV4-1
ASSQEPTSGGQDRELF
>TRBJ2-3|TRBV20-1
SGRDPFADTQY
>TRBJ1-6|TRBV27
ASSSPLSPLH
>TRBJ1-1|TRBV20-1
SARQGMNTEAF
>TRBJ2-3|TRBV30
AWSVGGADTQY
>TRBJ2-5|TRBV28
ASSFTIETQY
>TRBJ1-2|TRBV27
ASKPDRGIGSDYGYT
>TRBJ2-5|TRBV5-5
ASSLTERETQY
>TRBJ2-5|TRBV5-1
ASSLHIAGGQETQY
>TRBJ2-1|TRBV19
ASSKISGGEQF
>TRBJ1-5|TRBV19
ASSIGGTARNQPQH
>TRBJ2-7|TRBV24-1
ATSDGTRDEQY
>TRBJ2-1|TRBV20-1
SAWEGGGEQF
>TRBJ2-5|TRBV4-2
ASSPTGRRAETQY
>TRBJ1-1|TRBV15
ATSRDSGIPEAF
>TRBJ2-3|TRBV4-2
ASSQETSTDTQY
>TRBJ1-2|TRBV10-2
ASSTGTGGNGYT
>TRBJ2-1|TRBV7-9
ASSPFGGEYNEQF